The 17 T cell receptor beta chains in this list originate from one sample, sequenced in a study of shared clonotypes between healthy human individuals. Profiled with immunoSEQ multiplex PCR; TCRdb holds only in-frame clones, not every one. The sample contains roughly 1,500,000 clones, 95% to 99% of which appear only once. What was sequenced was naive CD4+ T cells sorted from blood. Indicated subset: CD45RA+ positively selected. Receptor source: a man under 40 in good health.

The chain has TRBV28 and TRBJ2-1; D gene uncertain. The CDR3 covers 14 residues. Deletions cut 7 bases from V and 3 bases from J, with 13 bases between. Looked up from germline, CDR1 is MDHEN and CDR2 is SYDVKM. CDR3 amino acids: CASTPERSYNEQFF. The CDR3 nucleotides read TGTGCCAGCACCCCGGAGAGGAGCTACAATGAGCAGTTCTTC.

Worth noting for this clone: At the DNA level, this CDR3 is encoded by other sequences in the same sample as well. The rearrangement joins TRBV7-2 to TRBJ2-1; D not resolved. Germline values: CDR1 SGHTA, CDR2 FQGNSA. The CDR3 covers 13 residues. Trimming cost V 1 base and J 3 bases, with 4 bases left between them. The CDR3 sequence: CASSLVGYNEQFF. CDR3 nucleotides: TGTGCCAGCAGCTTAGTTGGCTACAATGAGCAGTTCTTC.

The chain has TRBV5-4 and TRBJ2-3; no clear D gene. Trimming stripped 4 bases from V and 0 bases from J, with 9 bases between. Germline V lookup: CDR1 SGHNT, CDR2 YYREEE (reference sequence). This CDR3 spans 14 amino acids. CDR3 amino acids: CASSRSPSTDTQYF. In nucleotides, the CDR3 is TGTGCCAGCAGCCGGTCCCCTAGCACAGATACGCAGTATTTT.

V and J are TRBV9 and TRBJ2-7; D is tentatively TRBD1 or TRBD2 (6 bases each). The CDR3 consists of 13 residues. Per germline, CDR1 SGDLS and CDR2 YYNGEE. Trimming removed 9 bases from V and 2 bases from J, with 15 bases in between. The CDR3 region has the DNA TGTGCCATCAAGGGGGGCGGCACCTACGAGCAGTACTTC. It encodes CAIKGGGTYEQYF.

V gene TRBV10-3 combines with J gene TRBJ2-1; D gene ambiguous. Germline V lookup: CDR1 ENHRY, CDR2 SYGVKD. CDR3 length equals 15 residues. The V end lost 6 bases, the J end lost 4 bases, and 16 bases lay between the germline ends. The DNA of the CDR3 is TGTGCCATCAGGGGGTCCGGAGACGGGTACAATGAGCAGTTCTTC. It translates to CAIRGSGDGYNEQFF.

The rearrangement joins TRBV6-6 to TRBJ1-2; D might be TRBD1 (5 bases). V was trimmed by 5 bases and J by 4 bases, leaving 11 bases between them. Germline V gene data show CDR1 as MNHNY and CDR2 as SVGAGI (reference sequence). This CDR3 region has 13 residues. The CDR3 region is CASSVGQIYGYTF. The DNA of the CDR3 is TGTGCCAGCAGTGTGGGGCAGATCTATGGCTACACCTTC.

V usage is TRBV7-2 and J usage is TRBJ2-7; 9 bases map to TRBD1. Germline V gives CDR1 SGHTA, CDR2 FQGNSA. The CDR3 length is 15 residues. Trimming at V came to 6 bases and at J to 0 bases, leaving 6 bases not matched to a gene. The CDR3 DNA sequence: TGTGCCAGCAGATGGGCGGGACAGGGCTCCTACGAGCAGTACTTC. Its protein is CASRWAGQGSYEQYF.

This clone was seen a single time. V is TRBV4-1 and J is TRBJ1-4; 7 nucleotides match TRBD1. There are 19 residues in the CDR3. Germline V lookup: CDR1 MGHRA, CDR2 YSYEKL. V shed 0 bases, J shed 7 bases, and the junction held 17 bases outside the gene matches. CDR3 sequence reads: CASSQDSPTYRGGSEKLFF. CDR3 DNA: TGCGCCAGCAGCCAAGATTCGCCGACGTACAGGGGTGGATCTGAAAAACTGTTTTTT.

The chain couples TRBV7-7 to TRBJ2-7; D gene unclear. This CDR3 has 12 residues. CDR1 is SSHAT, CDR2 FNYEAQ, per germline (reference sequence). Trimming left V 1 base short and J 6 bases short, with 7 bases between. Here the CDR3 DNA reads TGTGCCAGCAGCTTAGGGACGGGCGAGCAGTACTTC. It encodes CASSLGTGEQYF.

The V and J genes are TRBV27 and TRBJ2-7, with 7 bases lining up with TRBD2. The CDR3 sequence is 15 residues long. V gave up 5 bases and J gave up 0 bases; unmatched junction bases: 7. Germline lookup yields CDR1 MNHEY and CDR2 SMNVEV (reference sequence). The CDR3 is CASSKREEFSYEQYF. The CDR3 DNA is TGTGCCAGCAGTAAACGGGAGGAGTTCTCCTACGAGCAGTACTTC.

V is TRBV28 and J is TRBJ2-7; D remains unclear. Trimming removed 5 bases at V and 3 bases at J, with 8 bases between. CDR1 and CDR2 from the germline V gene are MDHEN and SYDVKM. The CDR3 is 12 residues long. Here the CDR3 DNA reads TGTGCCAGCAGTCAAGCAAACTACGAGCAGTACTTC. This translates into CASSQANYEQYF.

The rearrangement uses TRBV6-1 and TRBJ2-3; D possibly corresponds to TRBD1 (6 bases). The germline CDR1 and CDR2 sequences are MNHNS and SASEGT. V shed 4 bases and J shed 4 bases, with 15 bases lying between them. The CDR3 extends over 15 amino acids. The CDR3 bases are TGTGCCAGCAGTGTTAGGGGAGACAGGCCAGATACGCAGTATTTT. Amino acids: CASSVRGDRPDTQYF.

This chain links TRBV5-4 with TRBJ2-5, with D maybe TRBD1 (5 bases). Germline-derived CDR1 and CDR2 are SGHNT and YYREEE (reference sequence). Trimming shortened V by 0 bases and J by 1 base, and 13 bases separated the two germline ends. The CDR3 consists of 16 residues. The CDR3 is CASSLEAVRAQETQYF. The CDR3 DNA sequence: TGTGCCAGCAGCTTGGAAGCAGTCAGGGCCCAAGAGACCCAGTACTTC.

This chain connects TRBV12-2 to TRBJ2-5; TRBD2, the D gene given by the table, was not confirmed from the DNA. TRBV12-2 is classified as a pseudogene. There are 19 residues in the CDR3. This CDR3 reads CASRFTKTSKGHVRGTQYF. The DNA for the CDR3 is TGTGCAAGTCGCTTTACCAAGACTAGCAAGGGCCACGTAAGAGGGACCCAGTACTTC.

CDR3 loop: CASSTPSGRAFPYEQYF. The CDR3 DNA is TGTGCCAGCAGCACGCCTAGCGGGAGGGCCTTCCCCTACGAGCAGTACTTC. V and J are TRBV5-6 and TRBJ2-7; 12 positions match TRBD2. In germline, CDR1 is SGHDT, CDR2 YYEEEE. Trimming at V came to 4 bases and at J to 2 bases, leaving 10 bases not matched to a gene. This CDR3 is built from 17 residues.

This CDR3 reads CASSVGRGSYNEQFF. For the CDR3, the DNA is TGTGCCAGCAGCGTAGGCAGGGGCTCCTACAATGAGCAGTTCTTC. The V and J genes are TRBV9 and TRBJ2-1; the D gene is possibly TRBD1 (6 bases). The CDR3 covers 15 residues. Looked up from germline, CDR1 is SGDLS and CDR2 is YYNGEE. V dropped 0 bases and J dropped 0 bases, with 7 bases sitting between them.

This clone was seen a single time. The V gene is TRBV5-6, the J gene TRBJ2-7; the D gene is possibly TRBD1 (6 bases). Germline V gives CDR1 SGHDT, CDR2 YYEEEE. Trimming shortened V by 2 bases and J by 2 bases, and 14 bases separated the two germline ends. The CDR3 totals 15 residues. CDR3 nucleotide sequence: TGTGCCAGCAGCTTAACGGGACACCACACCTACGAGCAGTACTTC. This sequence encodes CASSLTGHHTYEQYF.